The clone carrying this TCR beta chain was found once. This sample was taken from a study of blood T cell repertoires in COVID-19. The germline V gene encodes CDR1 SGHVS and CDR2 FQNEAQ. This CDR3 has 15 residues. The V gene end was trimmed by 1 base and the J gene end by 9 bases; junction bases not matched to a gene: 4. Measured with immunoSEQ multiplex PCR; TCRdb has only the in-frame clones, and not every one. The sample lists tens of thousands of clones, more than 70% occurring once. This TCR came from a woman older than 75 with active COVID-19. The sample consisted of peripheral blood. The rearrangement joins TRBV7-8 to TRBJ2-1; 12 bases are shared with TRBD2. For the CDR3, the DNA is TGTGCCAGCAGCTTAGGACTAGCGGGAGTAGGTGAGCAGTTCTTC. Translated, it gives CASSLGLAGVGEQFF.